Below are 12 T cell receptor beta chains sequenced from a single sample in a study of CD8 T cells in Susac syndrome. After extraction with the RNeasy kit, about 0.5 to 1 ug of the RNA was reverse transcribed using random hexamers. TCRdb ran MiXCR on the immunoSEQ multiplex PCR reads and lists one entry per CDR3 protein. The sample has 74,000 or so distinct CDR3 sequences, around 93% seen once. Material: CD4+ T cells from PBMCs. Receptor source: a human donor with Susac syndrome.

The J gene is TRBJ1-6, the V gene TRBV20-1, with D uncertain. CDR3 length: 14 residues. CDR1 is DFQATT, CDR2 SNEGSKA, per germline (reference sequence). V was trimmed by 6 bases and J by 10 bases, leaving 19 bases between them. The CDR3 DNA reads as TGCAGTGCGAGTCCCCCTCTTTCGGGATCACCCCTCCACTTT. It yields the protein CSASPPLSGSPLHF.

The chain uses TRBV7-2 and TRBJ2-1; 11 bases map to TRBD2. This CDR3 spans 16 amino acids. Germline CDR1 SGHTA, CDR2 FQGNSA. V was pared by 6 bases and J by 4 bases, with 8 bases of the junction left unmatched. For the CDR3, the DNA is TGTGCCAGCAGAATAGCGGGAGGGAAGAATTACAATGAGCAGTTCTTC. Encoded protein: CASRIAGGKNYNEQFF.

CDR3 region: CASSLDRYTEAFF. The CDR3 region has the DNA TGCGCCAGCAGCCTGGACAGATACACTGAAGCTTTCTTT. J is TRBJ1-1 and V is TRBV4-3; TRBD1 might be the D (6 bases). V dropped 4 bases and J dropped 3 bases, with 9 bases sitting between them. The germline gives CDR1 LGHNA, CDR2 YSLEER. CDR3 length equals 13 residues.

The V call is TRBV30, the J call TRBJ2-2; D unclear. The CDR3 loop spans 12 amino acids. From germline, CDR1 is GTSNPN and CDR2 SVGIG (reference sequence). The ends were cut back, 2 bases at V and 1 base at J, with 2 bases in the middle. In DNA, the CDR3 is TGTGCCTGGAGTCAGAACACCGGGGAGCTGTTTTTT. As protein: CAWSQNTGELFF.

CDR3 bases: TGCAGTGCTAGAGACCTCCGTAAGAACACTGAAGCTTTCTTT. It specifies CSARDLRKNTEAFF. V is TRBV20-1 and J is TRBJ1-1; D gene unclear. Germline V CDR1 and CDR2: DFQATT, SNEGSKA (reference sequence). The V gene lost 0 bases and the J gene lost 1 base, with 9 bases spanning the gap. The CDR3 is 14 amino acids.

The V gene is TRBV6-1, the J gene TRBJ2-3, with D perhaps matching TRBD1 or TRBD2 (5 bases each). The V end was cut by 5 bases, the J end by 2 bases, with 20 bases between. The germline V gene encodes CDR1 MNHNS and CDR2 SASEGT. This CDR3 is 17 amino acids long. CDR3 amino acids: CASSPQGAPPPTDTQYF. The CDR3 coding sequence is TGTGCCAGCAGTCCCCAGGGAGCGCCACCCCCCACAGATACGCAGTATTTT.

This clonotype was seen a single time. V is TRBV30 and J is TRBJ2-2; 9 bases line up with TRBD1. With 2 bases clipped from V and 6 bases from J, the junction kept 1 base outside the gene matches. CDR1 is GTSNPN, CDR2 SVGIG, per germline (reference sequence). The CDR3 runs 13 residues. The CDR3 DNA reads TGTGCCTGGAGTCGGACAGGGGCCGGGGAGCTGTTTTTT. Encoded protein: CAWSRTGAGELFF.

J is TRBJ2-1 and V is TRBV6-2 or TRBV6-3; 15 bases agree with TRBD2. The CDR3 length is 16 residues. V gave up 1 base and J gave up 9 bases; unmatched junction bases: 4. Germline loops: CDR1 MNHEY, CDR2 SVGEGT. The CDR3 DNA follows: TGTGCCAGCAGTTACTGGAGGACTAGCGGGAGGGGTGAGCAGTTCTTC. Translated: CASSYWRTSGRGEQFF.

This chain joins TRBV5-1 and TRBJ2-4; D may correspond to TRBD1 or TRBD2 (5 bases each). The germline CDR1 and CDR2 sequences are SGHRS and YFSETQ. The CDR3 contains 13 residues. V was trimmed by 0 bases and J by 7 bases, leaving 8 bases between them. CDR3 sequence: CASSLAGTNIQYF. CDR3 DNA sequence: TGCGCCAGCAGCTTGGCCGGGACCAACATTCAGTACTTC.

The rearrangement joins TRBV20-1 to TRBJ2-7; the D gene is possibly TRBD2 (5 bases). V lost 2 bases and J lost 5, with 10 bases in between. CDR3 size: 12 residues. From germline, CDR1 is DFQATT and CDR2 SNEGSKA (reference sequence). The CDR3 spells CSARTLADEQYF. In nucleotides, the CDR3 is TGCAGTGCTAGAACCCTAGCTGACGAGCAGTACTTC.

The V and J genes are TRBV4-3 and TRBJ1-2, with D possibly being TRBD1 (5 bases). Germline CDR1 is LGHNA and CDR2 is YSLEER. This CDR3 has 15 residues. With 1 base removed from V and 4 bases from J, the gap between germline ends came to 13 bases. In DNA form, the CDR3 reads TGCGCCAGCAGCCAAGTCGAGGGGTTGGGCTATGGCTACACCTTC. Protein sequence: CASSQVEGLGYGYTF.

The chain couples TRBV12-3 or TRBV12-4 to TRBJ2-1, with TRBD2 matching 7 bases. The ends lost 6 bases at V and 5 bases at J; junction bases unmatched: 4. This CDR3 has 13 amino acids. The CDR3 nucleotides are TGTGCCAGCAGCGCTAGCGGAAACAATGAGCAGTTCTTC. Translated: CASSASGNNEQFF.